This passage covers 18 T cell receptor beta chains from one sample sequenced in a study of glioma-infiltrating T cells after dendritic cell vaccination. TCRdb keeps only in-frame clones here, not all; method: immunoSEQ multiplex PCR. Among about 64,000 clones listed, 75% to 90% were seen once. Material: blood, obtained before dendritic cell vaccination. These receptors were taken from a human donor with glioblastoma.

This clone appeared a single time. This chain uses TRBV29-1 with TRBJ2-1, with 9 bases lining up with TRBD1. The CDR3 spans 14 residues. The ends lost 6 bases at V and 2 bases at J; junction bases unmatched: 5. Per germline, CDR1 SQVTM and CDR2 ANQGSEA. The CDR3, as DNA: TGCAGCGTGGTCCGGGACAGGGCCTACAATGAGCAGTTCTTC. Translating gives CSVVRDRAYNEQFF.

J is TRBJ2-2 and V is TRBV18; possibly TRBD2 for D (5 bases). The V and J ends lost 3 bases and 4 bases respectively, with 15 bases between them. This CDR3 is 16 amino acids long. Looked up from germline, CDR1 is KGHSH and CDR2 is LQKENI. In DNA form, the CDR3 reads TGTGCCAGCTCACCTTTGGACCTCGCGGGCACCGGGGAGCTGTTTTTT. It translates to CASSPLDLAGTGELFF.

The chain has TRBV2 and TRBJ2-5, with a tentative D call TRBD1 (5 bases). Germline V gene data show CDR1 as SNHLY and CDR2 as FYNNEI. The CDR3 is made up of 15 amino acids. V was shortened by 3 bases and J by 1 base, with 12 bases between the two germline ends. Here the CDR3 reads CASSEIGVIQETQYF. Here the CDR3 DNA reads TGTGCCAGCAGTGAGATAGGGGTTATCCAAGAGACCCAGTACTTC.

The genes are TRBV12-5 and TRBJ2-7; 9 bases are shared with TRBD1. V lost 0 bases and J lost 3; bases outside the gene matches: 6. This CDR3 is built from 16 residues. Germline CDR1 LGHNT, CDR2 FRNRAP. In nucleotides, the CDR3 is TGTGCTAGTGGTTTGGTATTGGGGACAGGGAACTACGAGCAGTACTTC. Its translation is CASGLVLGTGNYEQYF.

V gene TRBV18 combines with J gene TRBJ2-5; D ambiguous. The CDR3 covers 12 residues. CDR1 and CDR2 from the germline V gene are KGHSH and LQKENI. Trimming removed 4 bases from V and 4 bases from J, with 7 bases in between. The CDR3 here is CASSRSGETQYF. The CDR3 region has the DNA TGTGCCAGCTCACGGTCCGGAGAGACCCAGTACTTC.

There are a few counts of this clone. The chain joins TRBV18 to TRBJ2-2, with 7 bases identical to TRBD2. Germline CDR1 reads KGHSH; CDR2 reads LQKENI. Unmatched junction bases numbered 7, after V lost 0 bases and J lost 0 bases. The CDR3 has 18 residues. The CDR3 loop is CASSPPGSGASNTGELFF. CDR3 bases: TGTGCCAGCTCACCACCGGGCAGCGGGGCATCGAACACCGGGGAGCTGTTTTTT.

This rearrangement joins TRBV11-2 to TRBJ1-2, with 8 positions matching TRBD1. Germline CDR1 SGHAT, CDR2 FQNNGV. Trimming cost V 0 bases and J 6 bases; bases outside gene matches: 9. This CDR3 contains 16 residues. The CDR3 DNA is TGTGCCAGCAGCTTAGATCTCGGACAGGGAATAAATGGCTACACCTTC. This codes for CASSLDLGQGINGYTF.

The chain combines TRBV7-9 with TRBJ2-1; 12 nucleotides agree with TRBD2. The trim removed 5 bases at V and 7 bases at J, leaving 6 bases unmatched. The length of the CDR3 is 15 residues. CDR1 SEHNR and CDR2 FQNEAQ come from the germline V gene (reference sequence). CDR3 bases: TGTGCCAGCAGCAATCTAGCGGGGGGGCAGAATGAGCAGTTCTTC. It yields the protein CASSNLAGGQNEQFF.

The chain recombines TRBV4-2 with TRBJ2-5; TRBD2 matches at 8 bases. Trimming at V came to 4 bases and at J to 3 bases, leaving 4 bases not matched to a gene. The germline CDR1 and CDR2 sequences are LGHNA and YNFKEQ. The CDR3 spans 14 residues. In DNA form, the CDR3 reads TGTGCCAGCAGCCCCGACGGGGGGGAAGAGACCCAGTACTTC. Translating gives CASSPDGGEETQYF.

The chain uses TRBV28 and TRBJ2-7; 11 positions match TRBD1. V shed 3 bases and J 12 bases; nucleotides not matched to a gene: 4. From germline, CDR1 is MDHEN and CDR2 SYDVKM. The CDR3 has 12 residues. CDR3 residues: CASSLGDRGWYF. The CDR3 DNA is TGTGCCAGCAGTTTGGGGGACAGGGGGTGGTACTTC.

V gene TRBV15 combines with J gene TRBJ2-1, with 7 bases identical to TRBD1. CDR1 is LNHNV and CDR2 is YYDKDF in the germline V gene (reference sequence). CDR3 length equals 15 residues. Losses at the gene ends were 2 bases for V and 4 bases for J; bases not matched to a gene: 5. The CDR3 region is CATSRKGAGYNEQFF. CDR3 coding DNA: TGTGCCACCAGCAGAAAGGGGGCGGGTTACAATGAGCAGTTCTTC. Supplemented by reference TRBV15 and TRBJ2-1, the full variable domain reads DAMVIQNPRYQVTQFGKPVTLSCSQTLNHNVMYWYQQKSSQAPKLLFHYYDKDFNNEADTPDNFQSRRPNTSFCFLDIRSPGLGDTAMYLCATSRKGAGYNEQFFGPGTRLTVL.

This chain connects TRBV5-4 to TRBJ1-2, with D possibly TRBD1 on 5 matching bases. V lost 1 base to trimming and J lost 3 bases, with 10 bases between them. The germline CDR1 and CDR2 sequences are SGHNT and YYREEE (reference sequence). The CDR3 is made up of 14 amino acids. CDR3 bases: TGTGCCAGCAGCTTGCGGGGGGAGCACTATGGCTACACCTTC. Encoded protein: CASSLRGEHYGYTF.

The CDR3 loop is CASKQGASGETQYF. In nucleotides, the CDR3 is TGTGCCAGCAAGCAGGGGGCTTCGGGAGAGACCCAGTACTTC. This rearrangement joins TRBV2 to TRBJ2-5; 8 bases are shared with TRBD1. This CDR3 comprises 14 residues. Losses at the gene ends were 7 bases for V and 4 bases for J; bases not matched to a gene: 8. Germline V CDR1 and CDR2: SNHLY, FYNNEI.

The J gene is TRBJ1-2, the V gene TRBV6-5; the D is unclear. Per the germline V gene, CDR1 is MNHEY and CDR2 is SVGAGI. Between the trimmed V and J ends, which lost 7 bases and 4 bases, there was a span of 19 bases. The CDR3 extends over 15 amino acids. Here the CDR3 reads CASTKRGDGSYGYTF. In DNA, the CDR3 is TGTGCCAGCACCAAAAGAGGTGACGGTTCCTATGGCTACACCTTC.

This clone was detected a few times. The V call is TRBV28, the J call TRBJ2-7, with TRBD1 matching over 11 bases. Germline V gene sequence: CDR1 MDHEN, CDR2 SYDVKM. This CDR3 has 14 amino acids. V lost 4 bases to trimming and J lost 5 bases; unmatched junction nucleotides: 4. The CDR3 DNA follows: TGTGCCAGCAGTTCCTGGACAGGGGGCGACGAGCAGTACTTC. It specifies CASSSWTGGDEQYF. Based on the CDR3 plus reference TRBV28 and TRBJ2-7, the full variable domain is DVKVTQSSRYLVKRTGEKVFLECVQDMDHENMFWYRQDPGLGLRLIYFSYDVKMKEKGDIPEGYSVSREKKERFSLILESASTNQTSMYLCASSSWTGGDEQYFGPGTRLTVT.

This clone appeared a single time. The V call is TRBV10-3, the J call TRBJ1-3; no clear D. V was trimmed by 10 bases and J by 1 base, leaving 17 bases between them. Germline loops: CDR1 ENHRY, CDR2 SYGVKD. The CDR3 contains 15 residues. The DNA for the CDR3 is TGTGCCAACCGAGACCCGCGGCTTTCTGGAAACACCATATATTTT. Its translation: CANRDPRLSGNTIYF.

The rearrangement joins TRBV5-1 to TRBJ1-3, with 7 positions matching TRBD1. The CDR3 sequence is 14 residues long. The germline CDR1 and CDR2 sequences are SGHRS and YFSETQ. V dropped 2 bases and J dropped 3; count of bases not matched to a gene: 2. CDR3 in amino acids: CASSFDRVGNTIYF. CDR3 in DNA: TGCGCCAGCAGCTTTGACAGGGTTGGAAACACCATATATTTT.

The V call is TRBV19, the J call TRBJ2-2; D possibly corresponds to TRBD2 (6 bases). The CDR3 totals 14 residues. Germline CDR1 is LNHDA and CDR2 is SQIVND (reference sequence). Between the trimmed V and J ends, which lost 4 bases and 8 bases, there was a span of 14 bases. The CDR3 sequence: CASSTAGLPGELFF. The CDR3 bases are TGTGCCAGTAGTACCGCGGGACTCCCTGGGGAGCTGTTTTTT.